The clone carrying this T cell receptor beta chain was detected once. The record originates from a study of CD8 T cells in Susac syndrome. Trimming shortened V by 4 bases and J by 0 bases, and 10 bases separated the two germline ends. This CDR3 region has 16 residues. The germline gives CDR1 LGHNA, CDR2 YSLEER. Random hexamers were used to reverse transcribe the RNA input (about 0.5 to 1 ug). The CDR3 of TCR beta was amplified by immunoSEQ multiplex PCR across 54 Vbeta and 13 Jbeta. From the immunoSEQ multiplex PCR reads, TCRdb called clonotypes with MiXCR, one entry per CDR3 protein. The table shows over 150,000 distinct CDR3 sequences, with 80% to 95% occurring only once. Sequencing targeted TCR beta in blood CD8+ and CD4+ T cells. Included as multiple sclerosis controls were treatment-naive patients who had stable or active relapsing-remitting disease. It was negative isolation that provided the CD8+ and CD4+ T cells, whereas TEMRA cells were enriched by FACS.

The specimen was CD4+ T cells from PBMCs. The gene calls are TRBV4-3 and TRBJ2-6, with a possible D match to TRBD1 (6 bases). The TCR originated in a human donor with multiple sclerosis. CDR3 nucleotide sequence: TGCGCCAGCAGCCTGGGACACCTCTCTGGGGCCAACGTCCTGACTTTC. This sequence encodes CASSLGHLSGANVLTF.